This T cell receptor (beta chain) was captured by sequencing in a study of shared clonotypes between healthy human individuals. In the study's own analysis: ImmunoSEQ yielded junction-only sequences lacking quality scores, so filtering differed. Clones were sequenced by immunoSEQ multiplex PCR, and TCRdb holds only the in-frame ones, with some missing. V, J and clone size were drawn from that table, and D and trimming were deduced from the DNA. Seen here are nearly 600,000 clones, roughly 96% observed once, and the top ten hold about 0.11%. Terminally differentiated effector memory CD45RA+ cells were excluded by CCR7 positive selection of CD45RO-negative cells. Donors included only healthy HIV-negative adults lacking recent acute infections or vaccinations. In germline, CDR1 is SGHAT, CDR2 FQNNGV. The CDR3 totals 16 residues. V was shortened by 1 base and J by 2 bases, with 12 bases between the two germline ends.

The sequence came from a woman in her 30s in good health. The rearrangement uses TRBV11-2 and TRBJ2-4; D may be TRBD1 (5 bases). The sequencing input was naive CD8+ T cells sorted from blood. CDR3 bases: TGTGCCAGCAGCTTAGGCGTGGACATCCCCAAAAACATTCAGTACTTC. Translation: CASSLGVDIPKNIQYF.